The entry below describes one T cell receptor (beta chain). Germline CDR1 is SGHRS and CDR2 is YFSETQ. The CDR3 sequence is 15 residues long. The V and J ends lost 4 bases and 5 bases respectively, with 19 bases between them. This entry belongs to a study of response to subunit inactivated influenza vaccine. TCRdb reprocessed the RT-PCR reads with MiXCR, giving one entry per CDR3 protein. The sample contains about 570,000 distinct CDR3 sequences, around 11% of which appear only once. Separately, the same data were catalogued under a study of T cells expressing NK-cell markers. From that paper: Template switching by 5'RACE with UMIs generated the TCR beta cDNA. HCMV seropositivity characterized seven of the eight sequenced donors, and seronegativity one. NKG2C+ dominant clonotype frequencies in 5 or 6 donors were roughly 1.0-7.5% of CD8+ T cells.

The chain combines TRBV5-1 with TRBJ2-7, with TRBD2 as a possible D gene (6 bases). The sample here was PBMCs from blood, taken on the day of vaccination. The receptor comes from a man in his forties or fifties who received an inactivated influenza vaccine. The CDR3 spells CASSKGRLPGDEQYF. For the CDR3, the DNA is TGCGCCAGCAGCAAGGGCCGTCTTCCGGGGGACGAGCAGTACTTC.